The 4 T cell receptor beta chains below were found in one sample sequenced in a study of cytomegalovirus exposure and HLA in healthy donors. Primers: 60 Vbeta forward and 13 Jbeta reverse. The assay was immunoSEQ multiplex PCR, and TCRdb's table has in-frame clones only and misses some. The repertoire holds 150,000 to 200,000 clones, with 75% to 85% as singletons. Material for sequencing was PBMCs. These receptor sequences come from a woman in her forties or fifties in good health and CMV-seropositive.

This chain joins TRBV11-3 and TRBJ1-1; no clear D. Germline lookup yields CDR1 SGHNT and CDR2 YENEEA. The CDR3 extends over 15 amino acids. Trimming pared 5 bases from V and 3 bases from J, leaving 16 bases between. The CDR3 spells CASSHGSLRDTEAFF. CDR3 in DNA: TGTGCCAGCAGCCACGGATCCCTCCGGGACACTGAAGCTTTCTTT.

A few counts support this clone. The genes are TRBV5-6 and TRBJ1-3; 8 bases fit TRBD1. Trimming took 1 base from V and 1 from J; bases not matched to a gene: 7. Germline lookup yields CDR1 SGHDT and CDR2 YYEEEE. The length of the CDR3 is 17 residues. CDR3 nucleotides: TGTGCCAGCAGCTTGCGCCAGGGGGCGTATTCTGGAAACACCATATATTTT. This sequence encodes CASSLRQGAYSGNTIYF. Full variable domain (missing parts from reference TRBV5-6 and TRBJ1-3): DAGVTQSPTHLIKTRGQQVTLRCSPKSGHDTVSWYQQALGQGPQFIFQYYEEEERQRGNFPDRFSGHQFPNYSSELNVNALLLGDSALYLCASSLRQGAYSGNTIYFGEGSWLTVV.

The rearrangement links TRBV19 to TRBJ1-5, with D unresolved. Germline V gene sequence: CDR1 LNHDA, CDR2 SQIVND (reference sequence). Trimming removed 9 bases at V and 0 bases at J, with 12 bases between. The CDR3 contains 14 residues. The CDR3, as DNA: TGTGCCAGCAATGAGGTTTATAGCAATCAGCCCCAGCATTTT. Translation: CASNEVYSNQPQHF.

The chain is built from TRBV4-2 and TRBJ1-2; 10 bases agree with TRBD1. The CDR3 is 13 residues long. The V gene end was trimmed by 4 bases and the J gene end by 6 bases; junction bases not matched to a gene: 2. Germline CDR1 is LGHNA and CDR2 is YNFKEQ. The DNA of the CDR3 is TGTGCCAGCAGCCCGGACAGGGGGGATGGCTACACCTTC. Its protein is CASSPDRGDGYTF.